The 2 T cell receptor beta chains below all came from one sample that was sequenced in a study of blood T cell repertoires in COVID-19. TCRdb's table, derived via immunoSEQ multiplex PCR, lists solely in-frame clones and lacks some. Here the sample spans roughly 100,000 clones, approximately 91% being singletons. Sequenced: peripheral blood. These receptors were taken from a man between 45 and 60 years old with acute or convalescent COVID-19.

This clone was observed a single time. The genes are TRBV19 and TRBJ2-2; maybe TRBD1 (6 bases). Germline V lookup: CDR1 LNHDA, CDR2 SQIVND (reference sequence). CDR3 length equals 15 residues. V was trimmed by 7 bases and J by 1 base, leaving 13 bases between them. The CDR3 here is CASTPTGWNTGELFF. DNA for the CDR3: TGTGCCAGTACCCCGACAGGCTGGAACACCGGGGAGCTGTTTTTT.

The V and J genes are TRBV11-3 and TRBJ1-1, with D possibly TRBD1 on 5 matching bases. CDR1 is SGHNT and CDR2 is YENEEA in the germline V gene. CDR3 length: 13 amino acids. Trimming pared 6 bases from V and 5 bases from J, leaving 13 bases between. CDR3: CASSKGGVTEAFF. CDR3 sequence (DNA): TGTGCCAGCAGTAAGGGAGGGGTTACTGAAGCTTTCTTT.